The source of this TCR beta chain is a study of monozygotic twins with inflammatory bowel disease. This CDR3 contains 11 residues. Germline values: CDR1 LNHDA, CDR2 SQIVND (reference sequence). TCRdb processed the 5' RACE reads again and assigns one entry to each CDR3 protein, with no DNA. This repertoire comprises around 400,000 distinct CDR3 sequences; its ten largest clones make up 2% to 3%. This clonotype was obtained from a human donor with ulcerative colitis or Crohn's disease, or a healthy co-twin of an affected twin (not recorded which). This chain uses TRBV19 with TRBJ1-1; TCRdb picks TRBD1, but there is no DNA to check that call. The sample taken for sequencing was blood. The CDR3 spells CASSIGTGAFF.